The T cell receptor (beta chain) under discussion was sequenced for a study of early T cells in non-severe SARS-CoV-2 infection. General study points: VDJdb matching skewed toward anti-spike CD8 responses, missing private and CD4 specificities.

Germline CDR1 is SGHTA and CDR2 is FQGNSA. V was shortened by 4 bases and J by 1 base, with 16 bases between the two germline ends. The CDR3 extends over 16 amino acids. Many counts were recorded for this clonotype. Its antigen is unknown. Attachment of unique molecular identifiers to individual cDNA molecules was performed. TCRdb re-called the 5' RACE reads through MiXCR, storing one row per CDR3 protein. Of some 88,000 distinct CDR3 sequences listed, approximately 17% were seen once; the top ten hold approximately 5.1%. The sequenced sample was whole blood, obtained at baseline. The receptor comes from an adult who was a healthcare worker with PCR-confirmed SARS-CoV-2 infection or an uninfected control (not recorded which). The chain carries TRBV7-2 and TRBJ1-2; weak D call: TRBD1 (5 bases). The CDR3 here is CASSSAGLGVNYGYTF. The CDR3, as DNA: TGTGCCAGCAGCTCAGCAGGGTTAGGGGTTAACTATGGCTACACCTTC.